Listed here are 17 T cell receptor beta chains from one sample, sequenced in a study of T-cell memory formation after mild COVID-19. TCRdb fed the 5' RACE reads into MiXCR, producing one record per CDR3 protein. This sample has approximately 210,000 distinct CDR3 sequences, with over 9.5% found just once. Sequencing was carried out using PBMCs or a T cell subset sorted from them (not recorded which). The receptors stem from a man in his late teens or twenties who had mild COVID-19 (a few samples of this study predate the infection). Cell type and time point are not known.

This clonotype showed up just a few times. The chain employs TRBV20-1 and TRBJ1-1, with D possibly being TRBD1 (5 bases). Trimming shortened V by 2 bases and J by 1 base, and 8 bases separated the two germline ends. The CDR3 extends over 13 amino acids. Germline V gene data show CDR1 as DFQATT and CDR2 as SNEGSKA (reference sequence). The CDR3 sequence: CSARKGENTEAFF. The CDR3 DNA is TGCAGTGCTAGAAAAGGGGAGAACACTGAAGCTTTCTTT.

The chain is built from TRBV16 and TRBJ1-1, with a tentative D call TRBD1 (6 bases). Trimming shortened V by 1 base and J by 1 base, and 10 bases separated the two germline ends. This CDR3 has 15 amino acids. CDR1 and CDR2 from the germline V gene are KGHSY and FQNENV. CDR3 residues: CASSQFGGANTEAFF. The CDR3 DNA follows: TGTGCCAGCAGCCAATTCGGGGGCGCGAACACTGAAGCTTTCTTT.

This clonotype appeared a few times. This rearrangement joins TRBV5-1 to TRBJ2-3; D gene ambiguous. V lost 4 bases and J lost 6, with 15 bases in between. The CDR3 is 14 residues long. The germline V gene has CDR1 SGHRS and CDR2 YFSETQ. The DNA for the CDR3 is TGCGCCAGCAGCCGTTTGGACCGTGGGGATACGCAGTATTTT. Protein product: CASSRLDRGDTQYF. The whole variable domain, remainder taken from reference TRBV5-1 and TRBJ2-3, is KAGVTQTPRYLIKTRGQQVTLSCSPISGHRSVSWYQQTPGQGLQFLFEYFSETQRNKGNFPGRFSGRQFSNSRSEMNVSTLELGDSALYLCASSRLDRGDTQYFGPGTRLTVL.

This chain uses TRBV6-5 with TRBJ1-2; 8 bases fit TRBD1. The CDR3 is 15 amino acids. Germline V lookup: CDR1 MNHEY, CDR2 SVGAGI. The V and J ends lost 0 bases and 8 bases, in that order; junction bases with no gene match: 8. In DNA form, the CDR3 reads TGTGCCAGCAGTTACTCGGGCCAGGGGGCACAGGGCTACACCTTC. As protein: CASSYSGQGAQGYTF.

This clonotype was observed a few times. The chain employs TRBV5-1 and TRBJ2-3; D not certain. The CDR3 consists of 15 residues. Germline CDR1 reads SGHRS; CDR2 reads YFSETQ. V was clipped by 1 base and J by 0 bases, with 9 bases between them. This CDR3 is CASSLTTTSTDTQYF. DNA for the CDR3: TGCGCCAGCAGCTTGACAACGACTAGCACAGATACGCAGTATTTT.

This clonotype has just a few counts. The gene calls are TRBV5-1 and TRBJ1-5, with D maybe TRBD1 (5 bases). The CDR3 is 14 amino acids. Germline V lookup: CDR1 SGHRS, CDR2 YFSETQ. The V end lost 0 bases, the J end lost 5 bases, and 9 bases lay between the germline ends. The CDR3 DNA follows: TGCGCCAGCAGCTTGGGCGGGACTCATCAGCCCCAGCATTTT. This encodes CASSLGGTHQPQHF.

The genes are TRBV12-3 or TRBV12-4 and TRBJ1-2; D is perhaps TRBD1 (5 bases). V lost 5 bases, J lost 4 bases, and 14 bases lay in between. The CDR3 totals 14 residues. The CDR3 coding sequence is TGTGCCAGCAGTAGGGGCGGGGCTCCCTATGGCTACACCTTC. It is translated as CASSRGGAPYGYTF.

Only a few counts were recorded for this clonotype. The chain is built from TRBV27 and TRBJ2-7, with 9 nucleotides matching TRBD1. The CDR3 spans 15 residues. Germline V gives CDR1 MNHEY, CDR2 SMNVEV (reference sequence). V lost 6 bases to trimming and J lost 4 bases; unmatched junction nucleotides: 10. The CDR3 reads CASSPYRGLGYEQYF. In DNA form, the CDR3 reads TGTGCCAGCAGCCCTTACAGGGGGCTCGGGTACGAGCAGTACTTC.

The rearrangement links TRBV6-6 to TRBJ1-1; no definite D call. Trimming stripped 10 bases from V and 5 bases from J, with 11 bases between. Germline V gives CDR1 MNHNY, CDR2 SVGAGI (reference sequence). This CDR3 region has 11 residues. Here the CDR3 DNA reads TGTGCCACCTTTCTTGCGACTGAAGCTTTCTTT. The encoded protein is CATFLATEAFF.

V gene TRBV4-2 combines with J gene TRBJ2-2; D gene unclear. The CDR3 runs to 14 residues. Germline V gene data show CDR1 as LGHNA and CDR2 as YNFKEQ. The V and J ends lost 2 bases and 6 bases respectively, with 10 bases between them. CDR3 loop: CASSQRLGAGELFF. The DNA for the CDR3 is TGTGCCAGCAGCCAAAGGCTAGGAGCCGGGGAGCTGTTTTTT.

V and J are TRBV20-1 and TRBJ2-6; D is uncertain. The V gene lost 3 bases and the J gene lost 0 bases, with 9 bases spanning the gap. Germline assignment: CDR1 DFQATT and CDR2 SNEGSKA (reference sequence). This CDR3 region has 15 residues. For the CDR3, the DNA is TGCAGTGCTAGCCCCAGTGTCTCTGGGGCCAACGTCCTGACTTTC. Protein: CSASPSVSGANVLTF.

J is TRBJ1-1 and V is TRBV6-6, with D perhaps TRBD1 (5 bases). CDR1 and CDR2 from the germline V gene are MNHNY and SVGAGI (reference sequence). The CDR3 length is 16 residues. V lost 2 bases to trimming and J lost 1 base, with 14 bases between them. The CDR3 spells CASSYAPGRGNTEAFF. CDR3 coding DNA: TGTGCCAGCAGTTACGCCCCTGGGAGGGGGAACACTGAAGCTTTCTTT.

This chain connects TRBV28 to TRBJ1-5; weak D call: TRBD1 (5 bases). CDR1 and CDR2 (germline): MDHEN, SYDVKM. The CDR3 runs 13 residues. Trimming took off 4 bases at V and 5 bases at J, with 9 bases between the two ends. The CDR3 nucleotides are TGTGCCAGCAGTTGGGGGATCGATCAGCCCCAGCATTTT. This gives the protein CASSWGIDQPQHF.

The J gene is TRBJ2-5, the V gene TRBV11-2; the D is unclear. V was trimmed by 0 bases and J by 7 bases, leaving 9 bases between them. This CDR3 is 13 amino acids long. Germline V gene data show CDR1 as SGHAT and CDR2 as FQNNGV. The DNA of the CDR3 is TGTGCCAGCAGCTTAGATCTTGCTGGGACCCAGTACTTC. It encodes CASSLDLAGTQYF.

This clonotype turned up a few times. The genes are TRBV7-9 and TRBJ2-7, with TRBD2 matching over 7 bases. Trimming removed 2 bases from V and 4 bases from J; junction bases left unmatched: 2. The germline V gene encodes CDR1 SEHNR and CDR2 FQNEAQ (reference sequence). The CDR3 runs to 13 residues. DNA of the CDR3: TGTGCCAGCAGCTTATCCGGGGGGTACGAGCAGTACTTC. This codes for CASSLSGGYEQYF.

J is TRBJ2-7 and V is TRBV7-2, with 8 bases lining up with TRBD2. V trimming: 2 bases; J trimming: 4 bases; junction bases outside the gene matches: 7. The CDR3 sequence is 15 residues long. Germline lookup yields CDR1 SGHTA and CDR2 FQGNSA. The CDR3 DNA follows: TGTGCCAGCAGCTTAAGTGCTACTAGCGGATACGAGCAGTACTTC. Amino acid sequence: CASSLSATSGYEQYF.

The chain couples TRBV5-1 to TRBJ1-5, with D tentatively TRBD1 (5 bases). The CDR3 covers 13 residues. CDR1 and CDR2 (germline): SGHRS, YFSETQ. V was cut by 1 base and J by 9 bases, with 11 bases left in between. The CDR3, as DNA: TGCGCCAGCAGCTTGAGGGACGGTGGGCCCCAGCATTTT. This codes for CASSLRDGGPQHF.